Sequencing of this T cell receptor beta chain was carried out in a study of cytomegalovirus exposure and HLA in healthy donors. Findings and caveats of the study: Segments of the TCR beta V type were, in most cases, productive about 87% or about 30% of the time in an earlier analysis. Most TCR sequences were rare, but some public TCRs occurred in many donors.

Both 60 Vbeta primers and 13 Jbeta primers went into the PCR. Sequencing used immunoSEQ multiplex PCR; TCRdb keeps in-frame clones, though not all of them. The sample contains under 170,000 clones, 79% of which appear only once. Comments on this clone: Antigen unknown. A junction boundary mismatches the germline segment, possibly from a read error.

The CDR3 extends over 14 amino acids. The germline V gene has CDR1 SSHAT and CDR2 FNYEAQ (reference sequence). This chain joins TRBV7-7 and TRBJ2-2, with TRBD2 as a possible D gene (5 bases). The sequence derives from a man between 50 and 59 years old in good health and CMV-seropositive. The sequenced sample consisted of PBMCs. The CDR3 is CASSLAGGTGELFF. In DNA form, the CDR3 reads TGTGCTAGCAGCTTAGCAGGCGGGACCGGGGAGCTGTTTTTT.